A single T cell receptor beta chain is shown here with its context. The target antigen is unknown. Profiling relied on immunoSEQ multiplex PCR, and the TCRdb table lists in-frame clones only, not all of them. Of about 160,000 clones in the sample, approximately 90% were seen once. Pooling of second doses given at about 4 or about 12 weeks was done. This sample was included in a study of T cell responses to AZD1222 COVID-19 vaccine. Study outcomes and limitations: Regions 160-218 and 743-854 held dominance among vaccine-associated CD4 TCRs, which spanned spike. White British donors predominated, females outnumbered males, and clonal diversity was possibly underestimated. Nearly half of unique spike-specific TCRs reportedly avoided B.1.351 and B.1.1.7 mutated regions.

V shed 2 bases, J shed 0 bases, and the junction held 9 bases outside the gene matches. Germline CDR1 and CDR2: GTSNPN and SVGIG (reference sequence). This CDR3 spans 17 amino acids. The material was peripheral blood, obtained 28 days after the second AZD1222 dose. The chain carries TRBV30 and TRBJ1-4, with 7 bases aligning to TRBD1. The source of this sequence is an adult who received the AZD1222 COVID-19 vaccine. CDR3 loop: CAWSLPGQIATNEKLFF. CDR3 nucleotides: TGTGCCTGGAGTCTCCCGGGACAGATTGCAACTAATGAAAAACTGTTTTTT.